This T cell receptor (beta chain) was recorded in a study of cytomegalovirus exposure and HLA in healthy donors. 60 Vbeta and 13 Jbeta primers were used in PCR. The authors' processing: Later work found about 80 million unique TCR beta chains, with 9.5 million to 14 million shared. The assay was immunoSEQ multiplex PCR, and TCRdb's table has in-frame clones only and misses some. V, J and clone size are those of that table, while D and trimming were read from the DNA. The repertoire includes fewer than 200,000 clones, approximately 72% of them detected once, and about 1.3% sits in the top ten. The CDR3 has 13 residues. CDR1 is MRHNA, CDR2 SNTAGT, per germline. Between the trimmed V and J ends, which lost 2 bases and 8 bases, there was a span of 12 bases.

The receptor was isolated from a man aged 18 to 29 in good health and CMV-seronegative. The chain couples TRBV6-4 to TRBJ1-2; the D is unclear. The sequenced sample was PBMCs. The CDR3 sequence is CASSDRDSGGYTF. In nucleotides, the CDR3 is TGTGCCAGCAGTGACCGGGATTCGGGCGGCTACACCTTC.